This T cell receptor (beta chain) was documented in a study of T cells after yellow fever vaccination (dated by TCRdb to between 2018 and 2021). Looking at the study overall: The SMART-Seq v4 Ultra Low Input RNA kit was used to prepare libraries from fractions with low cell numbers. To follow T-cell clones before and after primary and booster YFV17D yellow fever vaccination, bulk TCR alpha and beta repertoires were sequenced over time. Two healthy male donors, one aged 18 to 30 and one aged 30 to 39 years, were included in the cohort. Blood was drawn at multiple timepoints before and after primary and secondary immunization, with bulk PBMC replicates and cell subsets isolated.

General findings and caveats noted by the study authors: A small share of clonotypes was detected in both CD4 and CD8 compartments, with the overlap likely arising from convergent recombination. The secondary T-cell response was weaker than the primary response but faster, peaking on day 5 instead of day 15. FACS-sorted repertoires could contain abundant contaminating clonotypes from the bulk population, so computational filtering was required. Only a couple of donors were included in the study, so the extent to which the findings can be generalized is limited. Most clones expanded after primary vaccination (approximately 97% of CD4 and 88% of CD8) were re-detected after the booster, suggesting that broad memory maintenance occurred.

This clonotype was seen a handful of times. Its specific antigen is unknown. Base-call qualities are not available, and no considerably larger clone is one nucleotide away. TCR cDNA was synthesized by 5'RACE template switching, through which a universal primer site and unique molecular identifiers were introduced. cDNA synthesis was primed from both the TCR alpha and TCR beta constant segments. Library amplification involved two PCR steps, and the second step added sample barcodes and sequencing adapters. Sequencing of libraries was done on Illumina HiSeq 2500 (2x100 bp) or NovaSeq (2x150 bp). In the source study's methods: MIGEC was used to demultiplex reads and collapse the reads into UMI consensus sequences, and MiXCR was used for V(D)J alignment. Clonotypes responding to the vaccine were identified with edgeR on replicate PBMC samples, with the criteria of FDR below 0.01 and a log2 fold change above 5 up to day 15. Bulk clonotypes were assigned CD4 or CD8 identity according to which sequenced CD4 or CD8 repertoire held them at higher abundance. In-frame beta chains were kept once TCRdb had trimmed the public reads at Q25 with fastp and called clones with MiXCR. All rows with the same CDR3 protein become a single entry with the most common DNA and genes. What appears here as the V and J calls and clone size reflects TCRdb's work, not the paper's. In all, the sample holds 500,000 to 650,000 distinct CDR3 sequences, and 13% of those were seen once. Roughly an eighth of the sample rests with the top ten.

The sample's treatment or condition label, in plain terms: live attenuated yellow fever vaccine strain. Two biological replicates of bulk PBMCs were collected at each blood-draw timepoint. PBMCs were isolated from peripheral blood using a standard Ficoll-Paque protocol. RNA was extracted with TriZol from bulk PBMCs, CD4 and CD8 fractions, and dextramer-positive and dextramer-negative fractions. This specimen consisted of PBMCs, obtained on the day of the yellow fever booster vaccination. The TCR comes from a man younger than 40 who received the YFV17D yellow fever vaccine.

This receptor carries the CDR3 CASSFEAATEQYF. The nucleotide sequence reads TGTGCCAGCAGCTTCGAGGCGGCCACCGAGCAGTACTTC. The chain uses TRBV7-9 and TRBJ2-7; the D gene is unclear. Based on the germline V gene (reference sequence), the CDR1 and CDR2 sequences are SEHNR and FQNEAQ. V is reduced by 3 bases and J by 6 bases, leaving a spacing of 12 bases between them. The CDR3 holds 13 amino acids from the cysteine to the phenylalanine. Just CDR3 DNA is preserved here, 39 bases in frame from base 1.